This section outlines one TCR beta chain sequence together with its context. Its cognate antigen is unknown. The data originate from a study of T cell repertoires in cytomegalovirus infection. The wider study: In public TCR beta signatures, there were indications of both CMV infection and matching HLA type.

This CDR3 has 14 residues. The germline V gene encodes CDR1 MDHEN and CDR2 SYDVKM. Trimming left V 2 bases short and J 7 bases short, with 12 bases between. A single record per CDR3 protein comes from TCRdb applying MiXCR to the reads. The sample shows around 630,000 distinct CDR3 sequences, 20% to 25% of them seen only once. General observations from the study: The ex vivo response was dominated by HLA-C-restricted CMV-specific TCR beta clonotypes. Cumulative public TCR beta family frequency identified carriers of CMV plus the relevant HLA.

The sample was CD8+ T cells from PBMCs. The receptor was derived from a human donor in good health (CMV status not recorded). Some clones in this sample may be carry-over from other donors' samples. V usage is TRBV28 and J usage is TRBJ2-1, with D perhaps TRBD1 (6 bases). CDR3 DNA: TGTGCCAGCAGTTTACCAGGGGTCGGGAATGAGCAGTTCTTC. Translated: CASSLPGVGNEQFF.